This T cell receptor (beta chain) emerged from a study of T cell repertoires in cytomegalovirus infection (dated by TCRdb to between 2018 and 2020). Study-wide context: The HLA type of each donor mattered for the analysis, because public TCR beta signatures pointed to carriage of CMV infection along with the matching HLA type.

Overall study outcomes, separate from this receptor: In both this cohort and an independent roughly 350-donor cohort, the cumulative frequency of public TCR beta family members distinguished carriers of CMV infection plus the relevant HLA type. The ex vivo response was dominated by HLA-C-restricted CMV-specific TCR beta clonotypes, which also provided the single most frequent clonotype in two of eight donors.

Sequencing instrument: Illumina HiSeq 1500. TCRdb's own reprocessing of the public reads used fastp at Q25 and MiXCR and kept productive beta chains. Every entry covers one CDR3 protein and lists the most common genes and DNA from its rows. Across this sample there are just under 300,000 distinct CDR3 sequences, with about 8.8% seen only once. Jointly, the top ten make up more than 2.5% of the sample. This clonotype was detected a few times. Its antigen remains undetermined. No clone much larger than this one lies a single base away; base qualities are absent. A distance of 7 bases separates the germline ends of V and J, which lose 0 bases and 4 bases respectively. The CDR3 contains 14 residues, cysteine and phenylalanine counted. Only the CDR3 DNA stays, 42 bases, in frame from base 1. CDR1 and CDR2 were assigned from the germline V gene as SGHDN and FVKESK.

The sequenced material came from PBMCs. The TCR sequence derives from a human donor in good health (CMV status not recorded). Some clones in this sample may be carry-over from other donors' samples. This chain joins TRBV14 to TRBJ2-1; the best D guess is TRBD2, with 6 bases matching. This receptor carries the CDR3 CASSQERGYNEQFF. At the DNA level, the sequence is TGTGCCAGCAGCCAAGAGCGGGGTTACAATGAGCAGTTCTTC.